Detailed here is one T cell receptor (beta chain). The CDR3 loop spans 18 amino acids. Germline loops: CDR1 SGDLS, CDR2 YYNGEE. Trimming cost V 3 bases and J 7 bases; bases outside gene matches: 13. In terms of age and location, participants ranged from about 18 to 90 years and lived in about 25 US areas. Cohorts were based on clinical histories the participants reported. Recovery meant two consecutive negative NP/OP PCR tests, professional clearance, or resolved symptoms. This sample is drawn from a study of blood T cell repertoires in COVID-19. About the research overall: Researchers got acute and convalescent COVID-19 samples from the United States, Italy and Spain.

The repertoire was sequenced with immunoSEQ multiplex PCR; TCRdb's copy has only in-frame clones and lacks some. The sample contains approximately 490,000 clones, approximately 90% of which appear only once. Specimen: PBMCs or T cells enriched from blood (not recorded which). The chain couples TRBV9 to TRBJ2-2; TRBD2 matches at 12 bases. The TCR was taken from a woman aged 55-69 years who had recovered from COVID-19. CDR3 sequence (DNA): TGTGCCAGCAGCGCGACAGGACTAGCGGGGTTGCTCGGCGGGGAGCTGTTTTTT. It codes for CASSATGLAGLLGGELFF.